The T cell receptor beta chain under discussion was sequenced for a study of blood T cells in healthy people across ages. Together with a sample-barcoded 5' primer, a J-beta primer mix was included in a second PCR lasting roughly 6 to 12 cycles. In TCRdb, the 5' RACE reads were re-called with MiXCR into one record per CDR3 protein. Of about 1 million distinct CDR3 sequences listed, over 35% were seen once; the top ten hold approximately 17%. Each donor supplied roughly 9 milliliters of peripheral blood. This clonotype has a handful of counts. The CDR3 loop spans 15 amino acids. The germline gives CDR1 SGHTA, CDR2 FQGNSA. V was trimmed by 2 bases and J by 4 bases, leaving 13 bases between them.

This chain connects TRBV7-2 to TRBJ2-3; the D is unclear. The sequence was collected from a woman aged 55-75 years in good health. Source material: blood. CDR3 loop: CASSLLVSPADTQYF. The DNA of the CDR3 is TGTGCCAGCAGCTTACTGGTGTCCCCCGCAGATACGCAGTATTTT.